These T cell receptor beta chains were read from a single sample in a study of identifying expanded T cells in peripheral blood. Clones were read by immunoSEQ multiplex PCR, and TCRdb kept only the in-frame ones, dropping some. The sample contains approximately 100,000 clones, around nine tenths of which appear only once. Input material: blood. The receptors stem from a person between 18 and 75 years old in good health. CDR3s leave out the opening cysteine and the closing phenylalanine or tryptophan. The D gene is left open where the match is weak.

V gene: TRBV6-5
D gene: .
J gene: TRBJ1-2
CDR3 protein: ASSLLEGAVGYT

V gene: TRBV13
D gene: TRBD2
J gene: TRBJ2-7
CDR3 protein: ASSLGAGGREQY

V gene: TRBV19
D gene: TRBD1
J gene: TRBJ2-2
CDR3 protein: ASWTGLLTGELF

V gene: TRBV11-2
D gene: TRBD1
J gene: TRBJ2-2
CDR3 protein: ASSPLGQGEGGELF

V gene: TRBV19
D gene: TRBD1
J gene: TRBJ2-5
CDR3 protein: ASSMRRTGQETQY

V gene: TRBV15
D gene: .
J gene: TRBJ1-3
CDR3 protein: ATSSDLGAMFDGGNTIY

V gene: TRBV6-5
D gene: .
J gene: TRBJ1-5
CDR3 protein: ASSYYQNSNQPQH

V gene: TRBV7-6
D gene: .
J gene: TRBJ1-2
CDR3 protein: ASSQWGNYGYT

V gene: TRBV14
D gene: .
J gene: TRBJ2-4
CDR3 protein: ASSHQLENIQY

V gene: TRBV5-1
D gene: TRBD1
J gene: TRBJ2-7
CDR3 protein: ASRIRPGQGSYEQY

V gene: TRBV18
D gene: TRBD1
J gene: TRBJ1-5
CDR3 protein: ASSLGTGESNQPQH

V gene: TRBV30
D gene: .
J gene: TRBJ1-2
CDR3 protein: AWSLQSGGYT

V gene: TRBV6-5
D gene: .
J gene: TRBJ2-1
CDR3 protein: ASSYSRANNEQF

V gene: TRBV27
D gene: TRBD1
J gene: TRBJ2-6
CDR3 protein: ASSLTGSSGANVLT

V gene: TRBV2
D gene: TRBD1
J gene: TRBJ1-1
CDR3 protein: ASRRTGDTEAF

V gene: TRBV7-9
D gene: .
J gene: TRBJ2-1
CDR3 protein: ASRPPSGNEQF

V gene: TRBV6-5
D gene: .
J gene: TRBJ1-6
CDR3 protein: ASSYSFGGGPLH

V gene: TRBV6-5
D gene: .
J gene: TRBJ2-7
CDR3 protein: ASESTAYEQY

V gene: TRBV6-5
D gene: TRBD1
J gene: TRBJ1-5
CDR3 protein: ASWDRALNQPQH

V gene: TRBV13
D gene: .
J gene: TRBJ2-1
CDR3 protein: ASSLGGYNEQF

V gene: TRBV11-3
D gene: .
J gene: TRBJ2-1
CDR3 protein: ASSLVASAYNEQF

V gene: TRBV5-1
D gene: .
J gene: TRBJ2-1
CDR3 protein: ATRALAINNEQF

V gene: TRBV6-5
D gene: .
J gene: TRBJ1-5
CDR3 protein: ASSELWDNQPQH

V gene: TRBV6-1
D gene: .
J gene: TRBJ1-4
CDR3 protein: ASSEWEGDPNEKLF

V gene: TRBV11-2
D gene: TRBD1
J gene: TRBJ2-7
CDR3 protein: ASSLDRVSYEQY

V gene: TRBV5-1
D gene: .
J gene: TRBJ2-2
CDR3 protein: ASRVSSGASNTGELF

V gene: TRBV7-2
D gene: .
J gene: TRBJ1-5
CDR3 protein: ASPNRPTSNQPQH

V gene: TRBV4-3
D gene: .
J gene: TRBJ2-3
CDR3 protein: ASSQGPGEDTQY

V gene: TRBV5-1
D gene: .
J gene: TRBJ1-5
CDR3 protein: ASSLHGGNQPQH

V gene: TRBV7-9
D gene: TRBD1
J gene: TRBJ1-3
CDR3 protein: ASSPKRQGIFGNTIY

V gene: TRBV4-2
D gene: .
J gene: TRBJ2-3
CDR3 protein: ASSQESSRGDTQY

V gene: TRBV7-2
D gene: TRBD2
J gene: TRBJ2-1
CDR3 protein: ASSLGGSGGNEQF

V gene: TRBV29-1
D gene: .
J gene: TRBJ1-1
CDR3 protein: SVYGTETRSTEAF

V gene: TRBV5-1
D gene: .
J gene: TRBJ1-3
CDR3 protein: ASSLAWGSGNTIY

V gene: TRBV21-1
D gene: .
J gene: TRBJ1-3
CDR3 protein: ASSSNRDRGPRGNTIY

V gene: TRBV6-5
D gene: .
J gene: TRBJ2-1
CDR3 protein: ASSQGPRWF

V gene: TRBV6-4
D gene: .
J gene: TRBJ1-6
CDR3 protein: ASSDSGINSPLH

V gene: TRBV5-1
D gene: TRBD2
J gene: TRBJ2-1
CDR3 protein: ASSLFGLAGGRPEQF

V gene: TRBV28
D gene: .
J gene: TRBJ2-7
CDR3 protein: ASSLPSRPYEQY

V gene: TRBV2
D gene: .
J gene: TRBJ2-3
CDR3 protein: ASSEASGFTDTQY

V gene: TRBV5-5
D gene: .
J gene: TRBJ1-2
CDR3 protein: ASSLAVVTSYGYT

V gene: TRBV10-3
D gene: TRBD1
J gene: TRBJ2-7
CDR3 protein: AMAQGATSYEQY

V gene: TRBV11-2
D gene: .
J gene: TRBJ1-2
CDR3 protein: ASRTWAPSENYGYT

V gene: TRBV13
D gene: TRBD1
J gene: TRBJ2-3
CDR3 protein: ASSSGTDRPPDTQY

V gene: TRBV13
D gene: .
J gene: TRBJ2-1
CDR3 protein: ASSPPESKNEQF

V gene: TRBV11-2
D gene: TRBD2
J gene: TRBJ2-5
CDR3 protein: ASSLSLADPGTQY

V gene: TRBV19
D gene: .
J gene: TRBJ2-7
CDR3 protein: ASSIGGEYEQY